The 12 T cell receptor beta chains below were found in one sample sequenced in a study of T cell responses to AZD1222 COVID-19 vaccine. The assay was immunoSEQ multiplex PCR, and TCRdb's table has in-frame clones only and misses some. The table lists about 140,000 clones, 90% to 95% of them singletons. The source was peripheral blood, collected after recovery from COVID-19. Receptors were obtained from an adult who had recovered from COVID-19.

The chain employs TRBV2 and TRBJ2-1, with 11 positions matching TRBD1. CDR1 is SNHLY, CDR2 FYNNEI, per germline. With V trimmed by 7 bases and J by 6 bases, 5 bases remained unmatched. The CDR3 spans 14 residues. The CDR3 nucleotides are TGTGCCAGCAACGGACAGGGGGCCGGCAATGAGCAGTTCTTC. It is translated as CASNGQGAGNEQFF.

This clone was seen only a few times. The chain combines TRBV14 with TRBJ1-6, with TRBD1 identical over 10 bases. Germline trimming cut 1 base from V and 7 bases from J; bases unmatched to any gene: 4. CDR3 size: 16 residues. From germline, CDR1 is SGHDN and CDR2 FVKESK. CDR3 bases: TGTGCCAGCAGCCAAGCCCCGGGACAGGGGAATTCACCCCTCCACTTT. Protein product: CASSQAPGQGNSPLHF.

CDR3 sequence (DNA): TGTGCCAGCAGCCAAGCCGGACTAGACAATCAGCCCCAGCATTTT. It encodes CASSQAGLDNQPQHF. The gene calls are TRBV3-1 (or the pseudogene TRBV3-2) and TRBJ1-5; D remains unclear. The CDR3 runs to 15 residues. Between the trimmed V and J ends, which lost 1 base and 3 bases, there was a span of 10 bases. Per germline, CDR1 LGHDT and CDR2 YNNKEL (reference sequence).

The chain couples TRBV7-2 to TRBJ2-3; 11 bases are shared with TRBD2. Looked up from germline, CDR1 is SGHTA and CDR2 is FQGNSA. CDR3 size: 17 residues. The J segment lost 5 bases and the V segment lost 5 bases, leaving 12 bases of the junction unmatched. The CDR3 DNA is TGTGCCAGCAGCCTCCGCCGTAGCGGGAGGGCCGAAGATACGCAGTATTTT. It translates to CASSLRRSGRAEDTQYF.

The rearrangement uses TRBV4-1 and TRBJ2-5; TRBD1 matches 7 bases. Germline CDR1 is MGHRA and CDR2 is YSYEKL. CDR3 size: 16 residues. Trimming took 5 bases from V and 5 from J; bases not matched to a gene: 14. CDR3 sequence: CASSSQGQMGPETQYF. CDR3 DNA sequence: TGCGCCAGCAGCTCCCAGGGACAGATGGGCCCGGAGACCCAGTACTTC.

DNA for the CDR3: TGTGCCAGCAGTGCCCCCCTTAACTATGGCTACACCTTC. It codes for CASSAPLNYGYTF. The rearrangement uses TRBV28 and TRBJ1-2; D is unclear. V shed 5 bases and J shed 1 base, with 8 bases lying between them. CDR1 and CDR2 (germline): MDHEN, SYDVKM. This CDR3 comprises 13 residues.

The CDR3: CASSLFSRKPGTGVTGANVLTF. The CDR3 DNA follows: TGTGCCAGCAGTTTATTTTCCCGTAAACCCGGGACAGGGGTAACTGGGGCCAACGTCCTGACTTTC. The rearrangement uses TRBV28 and TRBJ2-6; 10 nucleotides match TRBD1. Per germline, CDR1 MDHEN and CDR2 SYDVKM. V was pared by 1 base and J by 2 bases, with 17 bases of the junction left unmatched. The CDR3 has 22 amino acids.

The V and J genes are TRBV5-5 and TRBJ2-5; possible D gene TRBD1, 6 bases. The CDR3 has 14 residues. V was pared by 5 bases and J by 5 bases, with 16 bases between. Germline assignment: CDR1 SGHKS and CDR2 YYEKEE (reference sequence). The CDR3 spells CASSVTGFGETQYF. DNA of the CDR3: TGTGCCAGCAGTGTCACAGGGTTTGGGGAGACCCAGTACTTC.

This clone was observed many times. The rearrangement joins TRBV19 to TRBJ1-1, with 9 nucleotides matching TRBD1. The CDR3 runs to 16 residues. The germline V gene has CDR1 LNHDA and CDR2 SQIVND (reference sequence). V dropped 3 bases and J dropped 4; count of bases not matched to a gene: 9. The CDR3 bases are TGTGCCAGTAGTATTCGGGTACAGGGGGCAGGCACTGAAGCTTTCTTT. As protein: CASSIRVQGAGTEAFF.

The rearrangement links TRBV4-2 to TRBJ1-2, with D perhaps TRBD1 (6 bases). Germline V gives CDR1 LGHNA, CDR2 YNFKEQ. The CDR3 is 16 amino acids. V lost 0 bases and J lost 5, with 16 bases in between. CDR3 sequence: CASSQEDTGQGYGYTF. The CDR3 coding sequence is TGTGCCAGCAGCCAAGAGGACACAGGCCAGGGGTATGGCTACACCTTC.

The chain couples TRBV5-4 to TRBJ2-5; D may be TRBD1 (6 bases). Trimming shortened V by 4 bases and J by 5 bases, and 15 bases separated the two germline ends. The CDR3 runs 14 residues. Germline CDR1 and CDR2: SGHNT and YYREEE (reference sequence). CDR3 residues: CASSVQGSSETQYF. As DNA, the CDR3 is TGTGCCAGCAGCGTACAGGGCTCCTCGGAGACCCAGTACTTC.

This sequence joins TRBV6-8 and TRBJ2-7; D is perhaps TRBD1 (5 bases). Germline V lookup: CDR1 MNHGY, CDR2 SAAAGT. Trimming took off 3 bases at V and 0 bases at J, with 9 bases between the two ends. There are 14 residues in the CDR3. The CDR3 spells CASSYEDSSYEQYF. The CDR3 nucleotides read TGTGCCAGCAGTTATGAAGACAGCTCCTACGAGCAGTACTTC.